A single sample gave rise to the 8 T cell receptor beta chains below, sequenced in a study of blood T cell repertoires in COVID-19. Clones were sequenced by immunoSEQ multiplex PCR, and TCRdb holds only the in-frame ones, with some missing. The sample shows around 170,000 clones, about four fifths of them seen only once. The sequenced sample was PBMCs or T cells enriched from blood (not recorded which). Every receptor here comes from a man in his fifties who had recovered from COVID-19.

The chain carries TRBV19 and TRBJ2-5; maybe TRBD1 (5 bases). The CDR3 runs to 16 residues. Per germline, CDR1 LNHDA and CDR2 SQIVND (reference sequence). Trimming pared 5 bases from V and 5 bases from J, leaving 21 bases between. The CDR3 is CASSGLRGASDETQYF. For the CDR3, the DNA is TGTGCCAGTAGTGGGCTTCGTGGGGCGTCGGATGAGACCCAGTACTTC.

The rearrangement uses TRBV19 and TRBJ1-3; 8 nucleotides match TRBD1. Trimming cost V 5 bases and J 0 bases; bases outside gene matches: 6. The germline V gene encodes CDR1 LNHDA and CDR2 SQIVND (reference sequence). This CDR3 region has 16 residues. CDR3: CASSARGQDSGNTIYF. As DNA, the CDR3 is TGTGCCAGTAGTGCCAGGGGGCAAGACTCTGGAAACACCATATATTTT.

The V call is TRBV6-5, the J call TRBJ1-5, with 8 bases matching TRBD1. The trim removed 6 bases at V and 0 bases at J, leaving 1 base unmatched. CDR3 length equals 14 residues. Per germline, CDR1 MNHEY and CDR2 SVGAGI. The CDR3 loop is CASRDRASNQPQHF. In nucleotides, the CDR3 is TGTGCCAGCAGGGACAGGGCTAGCAATCAGCCCCAGCATTTT.

The chain combines TRBV6-2 or TRBV6-3 with TRBJ1-1; the match to TRBD1 covers 9 bases. Germline V gene data show CDR1 as MNHEY and CDR2 as SVGEGT. V dropped 5 bases and J dropped 4; count of bases not matched to a gene: 8. The CDR3 runs to 15 residues. CDR3 sequence (DNA): TGTGCCAGCAGTAAACAGGGGGCGCCGGGCACTGAAGCTTTCTTT. Protein sequence: CASSKQGAPGTEAFF.

The V and J genes are TRBV5-1 and TRBJ2-3; D is perhaps TRBD1 (6 bases). This CDR3 comprises 16 residues. The germline V gene has CDR1 SGHRS and CDR2 YFSETQ. The V end lost 0 bases, the J end lost 5 bases, and 16 bases lay between the germline ends. The CDR3 sequence is CASSLASRGGKDTQYF. As DNA, the CDR3 is TGCGCCAGCAGCTTGGCCTCGAGAGGGGGTAAAGATACGCAGTATTTT. Looking up the rest from reference TRBV5-1 and TRBJ2-3 gives the full variable domain: KAGVTQTPRYLIKTRGQQVTLSCSPISGHRSVSWYQQTPGQGLQFLFEYFSETQRNKGNFPGRFSGRQFSNSRSEMNVSTLELGDSALYLCASSLASRGGKDTQYFGPGTRLTVL.

This chain joins TRBV5-1 and TRBJ2-7, with TRBD2 matching 7 bases. Trimming removed 4 bases from V and 0 bases from J; junction bases left unmatched: 16. Germline V gene lookup returns CDR1 SGHRS and CDR2 YFSETQ. CDR3 size: 18 residues. CDR3 sequence reads: CASSPTPWGREASYEQYF. The CDR3 DNA is TGCGCCAGCAGCCCCACTCCGTGGGGGAGGGAGGCCTCCTACGAGCAGTACTTC.

This chain uses TRBV7-6 with TRBJ1-3; D perhaps matches TRBD1 (5 bases). This CDR3 has 16 amino acids. CDR1 and CDR2 from the germline V gene are SGHVS and FNYEAQ. V lost 5 bases and J 0 bases, leaving 14 bases between the germline ends. Written as DNA, the CDR3 is TGTGCCAGCAGCCAAGCGGGACTCTACTCTGGAAACACCATATATTTT. Translated, it gives CASSQAGLYSGNTIYF. The full variable domain, with the rest looked up from reference TRBV7-6 and TRBJ1-3, is GAGVSQSPRYKVTKRGQDVALRCDPISGHVSLYWYRQALGQGPEFLTYFNYEAQQDKSGLPNDRFSAERPEGSISTLTIQRTEQRDSAMYRCASSQAGLYSGNTIYFGEGSWLTVV.

The gene calls are TRBV14 and TRBJ2-1, with D possibly TRBD1 on 5 matching bases. The germline V gene encodes CDR1 SGHDN and CDR2 FVKESK. V was shortened by 1 base and J by 1 base, with 8 bases between the two germline ends. The CDR3 is 15 residues long. The CDR3 coding sequence is TGTGCCAGCAGCCAAGGGGGCAGTTCCTACAATGAGCAGTTCTTC. This gives the protein CASSQGGSSYNEQFF.